At least ten counts were recorded for the clone carrying this T cell receptor beta chain. Its antigen remains unknown. This sample's time point: pre-sensitization, week 0. Stated treatment: therapeutic diphenylcyclopropenone sensitization with weekly scalp DPC. Whole blood that had not been fractionated was the source of extracted total RNA. The ends lost 2 bases at V and 5 bases at J; junction bases unmatched: 5. Germline V gives CDR1 LGHDT, CDR2 YNNKEL (reference sequence). This CDR3 has 14 residues. The data belong to a study of human T cells and chemical hapten exposure. Turning to the study itself: Small pooled library volume differences chiefly drove per-sample TCR yield variation.

Regarding the study as a whole: Those TCRs sitting above 1 in 1000 frequency stayed the same with DPC sensitization. Expanded TCR sets contained significantly more large CDR3 similarity clusters than controls.

In the library, unique molecular identifiers were attached to individual cDNA molecules. TCRdb passed the RACE reads through MiXCR, listing each CDR3 protein once. The data hold tens of thousands of distinct CDR3 sequences, with less than 15% observed a single time. The receptor was isolated from a woman aged 40 to 50 with alopecia areata. Some clones in this sample may be carry-over from other donors' samples. This material consisted of whole blood, taken in connection with sensitization to the hapten diphenylcyclopropenone (DPC). The genes are TRBV3-1 and TRBJ1-1; TRBD1 matches at 7 bases. CDR3 in DNA: TGTGCCAGCAGCCAAAGGGACAGTCGGACTGAAGCTTTCTTT. Protein product: CASSQRDSRTEAFF.